Listed here are 5 T cell receptor beta chains from one sample, sequenced in a study of cytomegalovirus exposure and HLA in healthy donors. The primer mix had 60 Vbeta and 13 Jbeta primers. TCRdb keeps only in-frame clones here, not all; method: immunoSEQ multiplex PCR. The sample records 75,000 to 100,000 clones, around 73% being singletons. The sample comprised PBMCs. The receptor source for this set is a man in his forties or fifties in good health and CMV-seronegative.

J is TRBJ1-4 and V is TRBV5-8; D unclear. This CDR3 has 13 amino acids. CDR1 is SGHTS and CDR2 is YDEGEE in the germline V gene. Trimming stripped 4 bases from V and 7 bases from J, with 11 bases between. As DNA, the CDR3 is TGTGCCAGCAGCCGCAAGTCAGGTGAAAAACTGTTTTTT. Translation gives CASSRKSGEKLFF.

The chain employs TRBV29-1 and TRBJ2-3; maybe TRBD2 (5 bases). Germline V gives CDR1 SQVTM, CDR2 ANQGSEA. The CDR3 is 14 amino acids. The CDR3 sequence: CSARGRARTDTQYF. CDR3 in DNA: TGCAGTGCCCGCGGGCGGGCCCGCACAGATACGCAGTATTTT.

This clone appeared a few times. This chain joins TRBV21-1 and TRBJ1-1. TRBV21-1 is recorded as a pseudogene. The CDR3 is made up of 15 amino acids. The CDR3 nucleotides are TGTGCCAGCAGCGGACCTGTCGGGGGAGACACTGAAGCTTTCTTT. Its translation is CASSGPVGGDTEAFF.

The V call is TRBV7-9, the J call TRBJ2-1; TRBD2 agrees at 7 bases. Germline V lookup: CDR1 SEHNR, CDR2 FQNEAQ (reference sequence). V was pared by 3 bases and J by 8 bases, with 7 bases of the junction left unmatched. The CDR3 has 14 residues. The CDR3 DNA follows: TGTGCCAGCAGCTTTGGGATAGCGGGTTATGAGCAGTTCTTC. Translating gives CASSFGIAGYEQFF.

This clone was picked up a small number of times. V is TRBV28 and J is TRBJ2-7; 9 nucleotides line up with TRBD2. This CDR3 has 13 residues. V trimming: 7 bases; J trimming: 1 base; junction bases outside the gene matches: 2. Germline CDR1 and CDR2: MDHEN and SYDVKM. CDR3 bases: TGTGCCAGCAATAGCGGGAGATCCTACGAGCAGTACTTC. Translated: CASNSGRSYEQYF.